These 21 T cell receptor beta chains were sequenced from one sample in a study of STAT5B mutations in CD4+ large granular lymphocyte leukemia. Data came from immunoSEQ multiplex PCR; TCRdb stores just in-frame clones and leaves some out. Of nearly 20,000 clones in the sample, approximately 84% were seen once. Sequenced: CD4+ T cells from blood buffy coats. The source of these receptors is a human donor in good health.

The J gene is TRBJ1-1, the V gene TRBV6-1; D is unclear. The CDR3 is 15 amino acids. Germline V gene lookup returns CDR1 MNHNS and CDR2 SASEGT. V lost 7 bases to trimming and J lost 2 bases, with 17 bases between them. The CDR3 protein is CASNALVQPNTEAFF. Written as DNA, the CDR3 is TGTGCCAGCAATGCCCTGGTACAGCCAAACACTGAAGCTTTCTTT.

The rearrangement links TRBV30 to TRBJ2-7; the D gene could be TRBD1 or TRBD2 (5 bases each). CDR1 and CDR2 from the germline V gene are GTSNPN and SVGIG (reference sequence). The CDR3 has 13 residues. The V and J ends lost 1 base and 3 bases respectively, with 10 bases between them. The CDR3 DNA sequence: TGTGCCTGGAGTGGGGACCTTCGCTACGAGCAGTACTTC. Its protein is CAWSGDLRYEQYF.

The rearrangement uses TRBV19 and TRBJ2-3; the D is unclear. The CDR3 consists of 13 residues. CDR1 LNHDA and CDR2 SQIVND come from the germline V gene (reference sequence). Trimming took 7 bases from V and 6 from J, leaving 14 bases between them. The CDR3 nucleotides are TGTGCCAGTAACTCCTGGACCGTGGATACGCAGTATTTT. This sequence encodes CASNSWTVDTQYF.

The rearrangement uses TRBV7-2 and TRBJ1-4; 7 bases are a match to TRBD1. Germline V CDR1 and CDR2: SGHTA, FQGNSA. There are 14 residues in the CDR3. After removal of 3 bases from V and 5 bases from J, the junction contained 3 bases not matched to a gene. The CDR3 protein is CASSFRDRNEKLFF. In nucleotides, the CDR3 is TGTGCCAGCAGCTTTAGGGACAGAAATGAAAAACTGTTTTTT.

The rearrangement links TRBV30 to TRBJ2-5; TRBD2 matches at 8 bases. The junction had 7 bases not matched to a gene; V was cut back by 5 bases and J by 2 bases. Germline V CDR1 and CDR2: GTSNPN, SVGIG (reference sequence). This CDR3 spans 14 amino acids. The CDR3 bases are TGTGCCTGGGGGCGACTAGCGAGACAAGAGACCCAGTACTTC. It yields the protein CAWGRLARQETQYF.

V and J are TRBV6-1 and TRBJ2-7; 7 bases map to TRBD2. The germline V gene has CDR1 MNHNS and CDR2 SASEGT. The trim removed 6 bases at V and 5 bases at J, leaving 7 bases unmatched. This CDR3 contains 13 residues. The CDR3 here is CASRGGSSNEQYF. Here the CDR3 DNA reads TGTGCCAGCAGGGGCGGGAGCAGCAACGAGCAGTACTTC.

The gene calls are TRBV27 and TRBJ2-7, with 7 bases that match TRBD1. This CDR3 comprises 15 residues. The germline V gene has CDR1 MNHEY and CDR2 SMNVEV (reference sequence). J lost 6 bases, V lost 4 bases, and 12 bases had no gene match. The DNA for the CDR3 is TGTGCCAGCAGTTCCCTTCGGGACAGTCTGGGCGAGCAGTACTTC. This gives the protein CASSSLRDSLGEQYF.

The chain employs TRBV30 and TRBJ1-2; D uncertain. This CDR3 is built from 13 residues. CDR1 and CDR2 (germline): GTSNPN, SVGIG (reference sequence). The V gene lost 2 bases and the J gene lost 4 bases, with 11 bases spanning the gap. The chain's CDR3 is CAWSYKSGYGYTF. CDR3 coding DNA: TGTGCCTGGAGTTATAAATCGGGCTATGGCTACACCTTC.

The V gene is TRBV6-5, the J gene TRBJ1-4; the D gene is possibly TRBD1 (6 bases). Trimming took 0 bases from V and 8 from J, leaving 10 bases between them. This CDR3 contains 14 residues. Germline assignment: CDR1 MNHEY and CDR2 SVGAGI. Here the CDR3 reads CASSYSGAEEKLFF. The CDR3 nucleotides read TGTGCCAGCAGTTACTCGGGGGCGGAGGAAAAACTGTTTTTT.

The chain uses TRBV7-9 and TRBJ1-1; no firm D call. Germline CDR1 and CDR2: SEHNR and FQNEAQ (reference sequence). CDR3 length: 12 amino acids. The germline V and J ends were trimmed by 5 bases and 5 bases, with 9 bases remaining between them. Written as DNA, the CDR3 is TGTGCCAGCAGCCAACAAGGGACTGAAGCTTTCTTT. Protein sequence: CASSQQGTEAFF. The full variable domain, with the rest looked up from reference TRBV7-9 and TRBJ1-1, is DTGVSQNPRHKITKRGQNVTFRCDPISEHNRLYWYRQTLGQGPEFLTYFQNEAQLEKSRLLSDRFSAERPKGSFSTLEIQRTEQGDSAMYLCASSQQGTEAFFGQGTRLTVV.

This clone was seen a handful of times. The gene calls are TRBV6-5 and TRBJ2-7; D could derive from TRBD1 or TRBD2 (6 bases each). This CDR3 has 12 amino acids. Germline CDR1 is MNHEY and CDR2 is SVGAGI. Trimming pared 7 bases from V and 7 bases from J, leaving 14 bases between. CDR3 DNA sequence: TGTGCCAGCACCTCCTCGGGGGCGGAGCAGTACTTC. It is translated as CASTSSGAEQYF.

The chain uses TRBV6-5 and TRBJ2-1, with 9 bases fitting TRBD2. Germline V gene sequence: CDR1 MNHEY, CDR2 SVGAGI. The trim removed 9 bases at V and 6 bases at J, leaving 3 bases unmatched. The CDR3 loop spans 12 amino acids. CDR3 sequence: CASYSGGNEQFF. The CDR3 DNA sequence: TGTGCCAGTTATAGCGGGGGCAATGAGCAGTTCTTC.

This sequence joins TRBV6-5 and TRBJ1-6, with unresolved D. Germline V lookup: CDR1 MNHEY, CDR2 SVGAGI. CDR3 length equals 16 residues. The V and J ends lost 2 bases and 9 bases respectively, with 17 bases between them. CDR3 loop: CASSYNFREMGSPLHF. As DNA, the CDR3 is TGTGCCAGCAGTTACAATTTCCGGGAGATGGGTTCACCCCTCCACTTT.

The CDR3 coding sequence is TGCAGTGCTAGATCCGGACGCGAGCAGTACTTC. It codes for CSARSGREQYF. The V gene is TRBV20-1, the J gene TRBJ2-7; D is undetermined. V lost 2 bases and J 6 bases, leaving 8 bases between the germline ends. CDR3 length: 11 amino acids. Per the germline V gene, CDR1 is DFQATT and CDR2 is SNEGSKA (reference sequence).

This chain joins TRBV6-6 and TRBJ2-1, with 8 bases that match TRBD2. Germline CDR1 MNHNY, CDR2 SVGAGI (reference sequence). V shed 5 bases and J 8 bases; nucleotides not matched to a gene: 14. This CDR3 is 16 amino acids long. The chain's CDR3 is CASSKGAGAVWYEQFF. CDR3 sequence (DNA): TGTGCCAGCAGTAAAGGAGCGGGAGCGGTCTGGTATGAGCAGTTCTTC.

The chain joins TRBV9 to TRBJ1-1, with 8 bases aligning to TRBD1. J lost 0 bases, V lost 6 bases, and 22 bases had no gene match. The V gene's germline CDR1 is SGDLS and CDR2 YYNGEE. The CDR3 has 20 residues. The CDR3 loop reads CASTNPAILRDRILNTEAFF. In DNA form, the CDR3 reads TGTGCCAGCACCAATCCCGCTATACTCCGGGACAGGATTCTGAACACTGAAGCTTTCTTT.

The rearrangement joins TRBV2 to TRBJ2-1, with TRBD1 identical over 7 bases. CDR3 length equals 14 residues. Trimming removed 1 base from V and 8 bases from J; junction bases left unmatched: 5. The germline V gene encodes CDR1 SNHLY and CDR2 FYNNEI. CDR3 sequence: CASSEGDRPHEQFF. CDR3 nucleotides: TGTGCCAGCAGTGAAGGGGACAGACCCCATGAGCAGTTCTTC.

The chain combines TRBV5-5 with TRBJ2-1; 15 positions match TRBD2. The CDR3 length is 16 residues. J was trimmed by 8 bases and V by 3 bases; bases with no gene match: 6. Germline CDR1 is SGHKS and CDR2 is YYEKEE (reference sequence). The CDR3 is CASSWGTSGRRDEQFF. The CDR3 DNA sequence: TGTGCCAGCAGCTGGGGGACTAGCGGGAGGAGGGATGAGCAGTTCTTC.

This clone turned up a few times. DNA of the CDR3: TGTGCCAGCAGTGACATTCGGGACAGGTCGCAGTATTTT. Its translation: CASSDIRDRSQYF. The V and J genes are TRBV25-1 and TRBJ2-3; 8 bases are a match to TRBD1. The CDR3 sequence is 13 residues long. The ends lost 3 bases at V and 10 bases at J; junction bases unmatched: 6. Germline V gene sequence: CDR1 MGHDK, CDR2 SYGVNS.

CDR3 protein: CASSFAIRDTEAFF. CDR3 in DNA: TGCGCCAGCAGTTTCGCCATTAGGGACACTGAAGCTTTCTTT. This chain uses TRBV10-2 with TRBJ1-1; no firm D call. In germline, CDR1 is WSHSY, CDR2 SAAADI. CDR3 length: 14 amino acids. Between the trimmed V and J ends, which lost 5 bases and 3 bases, there was a span of 13 bases.

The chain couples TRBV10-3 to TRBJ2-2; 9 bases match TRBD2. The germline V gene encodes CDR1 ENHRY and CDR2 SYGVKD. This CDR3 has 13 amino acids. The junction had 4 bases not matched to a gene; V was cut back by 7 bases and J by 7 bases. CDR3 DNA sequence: TGTGCCATCACGGGACTAGCAATCGGGGAGCTGTTTTTT. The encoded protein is CAITGLAIGELFF.